Shown below are 4 T cell receptor beta chains from a single sample sequenced in a study of blood T cell repertoires in COVID-19. Sequenced by immunoSEQ multiplex PCR; TCRdb stores in-frame clones only, minus some. This sample has fewer than 300,000 clones, with 85% found just once. Sequenced input: peripheral blood. All receptors derive from a human donor in a cohort sampled during active COVID-19.

V gene TRBV3-1 (or the pseudogene TRBV3-2) combines with J gene TRBJ2-1; 7 nucleotides agree with TRBD2. The J segment lost 8 bases and the V segment lost 1 base, leaving 5 bases of the junction unmatched. Germline CDR1 and CDR2: LGHDT and YNNKEL (reference sequence). The CDR3 has 14 residues. CDR3 in amino acids: CASSQALRGYEQFF. CDR3 nucleotide sequence: TGTGCCAGCAGCCAAGCTTTGCGGGGGTATGAGCAGTTCTTC.

There are a few counts of this clone. At the DNA level, this CDR3 is encoded by other sequences in the same sample as well. The chain joins TRBV5-1 to TRBJ1-4; D is ambiguous. V lost 2 bases and J 0 bases, leaving 5 bases between the germline ends. Germline CDR1 is SGHRS and CDR2 is YFSETQ. The CDR3 contains 14 residues. Here the CDR3 reads CASSLGATNEKLFF. The CDR3 DNA reads as TGCGCCAGCAGCTTAGGAGCAACTAATGAAAAACTGTTTTTT. Together with reference TRBV5-1 and TRBJ1-4, the CDR3 gives the full variable domain: KAGVTQTPRYLIKTRGQQVTLSCSPISGHRSVSWYQQTPGQGLQFLFEYFSETQRNKGNFPGRFSGRQFSNSRSEMNVSTLELGDSALYLCASSLGATNEKLFFGSGTQLSVL.

The V call is TRBV7-6, the J call TRBJ2-2, with TRBD2 matching over 12 bases. Looked up from germline, CDR1 is SGHVS and CDR2 is FNYEAQ. Unmatched junction bases numbered 6, after V lost 1 base and J lost 6 bases. The CDR3 sequence is 17 residues long. The CDR3 coding sequence is TGTGCCAGCAGCTTAGGACTAGCGGGAGTCATCGCCGGGGAGCTGTTTTTT. This sequence encodes CASSLGLAGVIAGELFF.

V and J are TRBV10-1 and TRBJ2-1; weak D call: TRBD1 (5 bases). Germline V CDR1 and CDR2: WNHNN, SYGVQD (reference sequence). The V and J ends lost 3 bases and 5 bases respectively, with 26 bases between them. The CDR3 sequence is 19 residues long. The CDR3 DNA reads TGCGCCAGCAGTGACGGGCCAGGGAAAGGACGACCGACCGACAATGAGCAGTTCTTC. Translation gives CASSDGPGKGRPTDNEQFF.